One sample yielded the 5 T cell receptor beta chains listed below, sequenced in a study of monozygotic twins with inflammatory bowel disease. No DNA is given; TCRdb re-called the 5' RACE reads and lists each CDR3 protein once. Its listing shows 170,000 or so distinct CDR3 sequences. Sequenced input: blood. The receptors derive from a human donor with ulcerative colitis or Crohn's disease, or a healthy co-twin of an affected twin (not recorded which).

CDR3 residues: CAISEWTGSGQPQHF. The J gene is TRBJ1-5, the V gene TRBV10-3; checking the TCRdb D call of TRBD1 is not possible without DNA. Looked up from germline, CDR1 is ENHRY and CDR2 is SYGVKD. The CDR3 extends over 15 amino acids.

This chain links TRBV12-3 or TRBV12-4 with TRBJ1-6. There are 13 residues in the CDR3. The CDR3 protein is CASRIFDNSPLHF.

The V gene is TRBV7-2, the J gene TRBJ1-5; as DNA is missing, the TRBD1 call by TCRdb cannot be tested. CDR1 SGHTA and CDR2 FQGNSA come from the germline V gene. CDR3 size: 17 residues. The CDR3 loop reads CASSLAGGRYSNQPQHF.

The chain's CDR3 is CASSSRWREETQYF. V gene TRBV27 combines with J gene TRBJ2-5; with no DNA, the TCRdb D assignment of TRBD2 cannot be verified. The CDR3 is made up of 14 amino acids. Germline V gene sequence: CDR1 MNHEY, CDR2 SMNVEV (reference sequence).

The rearrangement joins TRBV6-2 or TRBV6-3 to TRBJ2-7; absent DNA, TCRdb's TRBD2 call cannot be checked. Looked up from germline, CDR1 is MNHEY and CDR2 is SVGEGT. The CDR3 is 21 residues long. The CDR3 loop is CASSYPKEALPLLAGLYEQYF.